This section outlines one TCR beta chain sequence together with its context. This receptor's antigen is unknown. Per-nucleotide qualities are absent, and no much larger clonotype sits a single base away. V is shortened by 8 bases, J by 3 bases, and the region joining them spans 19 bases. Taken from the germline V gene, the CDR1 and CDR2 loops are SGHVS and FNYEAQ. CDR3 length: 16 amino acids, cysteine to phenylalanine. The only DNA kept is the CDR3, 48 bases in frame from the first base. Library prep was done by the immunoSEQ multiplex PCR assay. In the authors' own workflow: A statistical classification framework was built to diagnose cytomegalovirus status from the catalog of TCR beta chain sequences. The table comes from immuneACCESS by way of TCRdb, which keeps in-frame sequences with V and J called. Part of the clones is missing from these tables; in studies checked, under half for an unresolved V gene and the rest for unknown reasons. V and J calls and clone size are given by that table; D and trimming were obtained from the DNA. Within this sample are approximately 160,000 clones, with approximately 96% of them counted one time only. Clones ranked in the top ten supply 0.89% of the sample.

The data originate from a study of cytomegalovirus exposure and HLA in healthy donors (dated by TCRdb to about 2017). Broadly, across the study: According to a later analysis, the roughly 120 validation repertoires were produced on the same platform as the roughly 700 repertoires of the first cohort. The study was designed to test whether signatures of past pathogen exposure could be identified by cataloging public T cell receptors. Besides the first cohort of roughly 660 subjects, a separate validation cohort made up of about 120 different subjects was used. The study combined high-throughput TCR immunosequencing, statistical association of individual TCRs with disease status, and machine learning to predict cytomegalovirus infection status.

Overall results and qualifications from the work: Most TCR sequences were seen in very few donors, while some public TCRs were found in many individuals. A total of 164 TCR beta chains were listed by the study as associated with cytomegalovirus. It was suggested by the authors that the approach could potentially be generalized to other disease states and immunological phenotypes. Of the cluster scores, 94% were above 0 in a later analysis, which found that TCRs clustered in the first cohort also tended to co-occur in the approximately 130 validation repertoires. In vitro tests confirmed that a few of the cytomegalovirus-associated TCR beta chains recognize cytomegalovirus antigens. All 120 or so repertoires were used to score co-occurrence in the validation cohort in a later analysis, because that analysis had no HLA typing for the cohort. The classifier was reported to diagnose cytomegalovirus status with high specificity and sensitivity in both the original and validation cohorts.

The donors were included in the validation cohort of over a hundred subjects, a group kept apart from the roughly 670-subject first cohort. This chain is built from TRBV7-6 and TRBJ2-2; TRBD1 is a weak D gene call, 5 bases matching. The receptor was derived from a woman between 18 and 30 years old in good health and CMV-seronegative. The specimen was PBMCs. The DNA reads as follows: TGTGCCAGCCCCCATCCCAGGGATCGAGACACCGGGGAGCTGTTTTTT. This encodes CASPHPRDRDTGELFF. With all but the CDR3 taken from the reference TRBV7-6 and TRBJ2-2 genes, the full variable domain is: GAGVSQSPRYKVTKRGQDVALRCDPISGHVSLYWYRQALGQGPEFLTYFNYEAQQDKSGLPNDRFSAERPEGSISTLTIQRTEQRDSAMYRCASPHPRDRDTGELFFGEGSRLTVL.